The present T cell receptor (beta chain) was sequenced within a study of blood T cell repertoires in COVID-19. Germline assignment: CDR1 SEHNR and CDR2 FQNEAQ (reference sequence). V shed 2 bases and J shed 4 bases, with 18 bases lying between them. The CDR3 consists of 16 residues. Measured with immunoSEQ multiplex PCR; TCRdb has only the in-frame clones, and not every one. The sample has 100,000 to 130,000 clones, just over 90% seen once. This TCR was sampled from a woman aged 25 to 39 with acute or convalescent COVID-19. Sequences were obtained from peripheral blood. The chain is built from TRBV7-9 and TRBJ2-7; D may be TRBD1 (7 bases). CDR3 sequence: CASSLFQGEDPYEQYF. The DNA for the CDR3 is TGTGCCAGCAGCTTATTCCAGGGGGAGGACCCTTACGAGCAGTACTTC.